This T cell receptor beta chain came from a study of T cell changes during pregnancy in multiple sclerosis. The repertoire was sequenced with immunoSEQ multiplex PCR; TCRdb's copy has only in-frame clones and lacks some. The repertoire holds around 30,000 clones, with more than 70% as singletons. The V and J ends lost 6 bases and 4 bases respectively, with 15 bases between them. The CDR3 loop spans 15 amino acids. Germline V gene sequence: CDR1 MNHEY, CDR2 SMNVEV (reference sequence). The sample consisted of CD8+ T cells from peripheral blood mononuclear cells, taken after pregnancy. V is TRBV27 and J is TRBJ2-2; TRBD2 is a possible D gene (5 bases). This TCR was recovered from a female donor with multiple sclerosis, enrolled in a pregnancy study. CDR3 sequence: CASSGGLSITGELFF. The CDR3 nucleotides are TGTGCCAGCAGCGGCGGACTCTCGATCACCGGGGAGCTGTTTTTT.